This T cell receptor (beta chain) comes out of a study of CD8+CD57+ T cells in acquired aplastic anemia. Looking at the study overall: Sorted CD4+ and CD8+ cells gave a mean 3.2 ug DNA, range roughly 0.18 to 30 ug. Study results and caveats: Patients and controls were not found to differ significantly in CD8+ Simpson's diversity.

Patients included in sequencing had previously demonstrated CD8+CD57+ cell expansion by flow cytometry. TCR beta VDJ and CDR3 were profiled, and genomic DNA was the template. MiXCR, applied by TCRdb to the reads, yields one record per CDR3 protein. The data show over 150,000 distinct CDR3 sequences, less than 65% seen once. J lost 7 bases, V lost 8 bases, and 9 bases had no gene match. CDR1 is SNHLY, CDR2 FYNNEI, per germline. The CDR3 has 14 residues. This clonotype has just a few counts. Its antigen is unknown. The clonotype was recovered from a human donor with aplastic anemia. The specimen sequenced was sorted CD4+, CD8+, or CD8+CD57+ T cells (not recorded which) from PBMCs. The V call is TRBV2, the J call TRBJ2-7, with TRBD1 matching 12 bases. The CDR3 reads CASLRDRGRGEQYF. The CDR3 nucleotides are TGTGCCAGCCTCCGGGACAGGGGGCGAGGGGAGCAGTACTTC.